The present entry profiles one T cell receptor beta chain with its context. This sample was taken from a study of blood T cell repertoires in COVID-19. TCRdb's copy holds only in-frame clones and misses some; the assay was immunoSEQ multiplex PCR. The repertoire holds roughly 120,000 clones, roughly 86% seen once, with around 5% in the top ten. The germline V gene encodes CDR1 SGHAT and CDR2 FQNNGV. The CDR3 is 13 residues long. Trimming took 0 bases from V and 5 from J, leaving 8 bases between them. Sequencing input: peripheral blood. V is TRBV11-2 and J is TRBJ2-7; D gene unclear. The TCR originated in a human donor in a cohort sampled during active COVID-19. The CDR3 loop is CASSLDLSNEQYF. The CDR3 DNA reads as TGTGCCAGCAGCTTAGATCTGTCTAACGAGCAGTACTTC.